A single TCR beta chain is shown here with its context. This clonotype appeared a few times. Its antigen has not been determined. Per-base quality was not reported, and no clone a single base away is much larger than it. The V end gives up 3 bases and the J end 6 bases, leaving 8 bases in the junction not matched to a gene. CDR1 and CDR2, per the germline V gene, are KGHSH and LQKENI. The CDR3 sequence holds 16 residues, the cysteine and phenylalanine included. Just CDR3 DNA is preserved here, 48 bases in frame from base 1. These data originate in a study of CD8 T cells in ankylosing spondylitis (dated by TCRdb to 2017 to 2019). Background for the entire study: T cell receptor beta repertoires were profiled in healthy donors and ankylosing spondylitis patients so that disease-linked TCR variants could be found. The full study cohort comprised around 23 ankylosing spondylitis patients and some 110 healthy donors. Peripheral blood was sampled, and synovial fluid was additionally collected from ankylosing spondylitis patients.

Findings and caveats that apply to the study as a whole: A TCR beta motif made up of eight or nine highly homologous amino acid variants appeared to be characteristic of blood from ankylosing spondylitis patients. The disease-linked clones showed a CD8+ phenotype and occurred at relatively low frequencies in peripheral blood. Some of the motif variants had been reported before in the synovial fluid and blood of reactive arthritis patients, a finding that suggests common disease-initiation mechanisms. The disease-linked clones were reported as significantly enriched in matched synovial fluid samples from ankylosing spondylitis patients.

TCRdb shows the sequencer as Illumina HiSeq 2500. TCR beta libraries were prepared by quantitative 5'-RACE with molecular barcodes. As for how the authors treated the data: Disease-linked TCR variants were identified with a new computational method built on a probabilistic model of VDJ rearrangement. Through fastp at Q25 and MiXCR, TCRdb rebuilt clones from the public reads, retaining in-frame beta chains. Every CDR3 protein is listed once, alongside the most common genes and DNA of its rows. These V and J calls rely on TCRdb rather than the paper's analysis. This sample has 750,000 to 850,000 distinct CDR3 sequences in its table, and roughly 10% of those were observed once. Together, the top ten hold about 0.5% of the sample.

The sequencing sample was made of blood, either unsorted or a sorted T cell fraction (not recorded which). This TCR came from a male donor with ankylosing spondylitis. The sequence is built from TRBV18 and TRBJ2-3, with 11 middle bases fitting TRBD2. CDR3 reads: CASSPILAGEGDTQYF. The bases read TGTGCCAGCTCACCCATACTAGCGGGAGAGGGGGATACGCAGTATTTT.